This T cell receptor (beta chain) derives from a study of CD8 T cells in ankylosing spondylitis (dated by TCRdb to 2016 to 2017). Background on the whole study: The study set out to find disease-linked TCR variants by profiling T cell receptor beta repertoires in ankylosing spondylitis patients and healthy donors. The full study cohort was made up of under 30 ankylosing spondylitis patients and about a hundred healthy donors. Peripheral blood was sampled, and synovial fluid was also collected from ankylosing spondylitis patients. The paper's findings and limits, for the study overall: The disease-linked clones had a CD8+ phenotype and were found at relatively low frequencies in peripheral blood. A TCR beta motif made up of about eight highly homologous amino acid variants appeared to be characteristic of blood from ankylosing spondylitis patients. Significant enrichment of the disease-linked clones was reported in matched synovial fluid samples from ankylosing spondylitis patients. Some of the motif variants had been reported before in the synovial fluid and blood of reactive arthritis patients, a finding that suggests common disease-initiation mechanisms.

Taken from cysteine to phenylalanine, the CDR3 has 14 residues. Here the CDR3 DNA is all that survives: 42 bases in frame from base 1. CDR1 and CDR2, looked up from the germline V gene (reference sequence), are SEHNR and FQNEAQ. The V and J ends are trimmed by 5 bases and 3 bases, leaving 12 bases between them. Of note for this clonotype: Its antigen is still unknown. No much larger clone is present one base from it, and per-base qualities are unavailable.

The listed sequencing device is Illumina HiSeq 2500. Quantitative 5'-RACE with molecular barcodes was used to prepare TCR beta libraries. Turning to the authors' computational methods: A new computational method based on a probabilistic model of VDJ rearrangement was used to identify disease-linked TCR variants. Through fastp at Q25 and MiXCR, TCRdb rebuilt clones from the public reads, retaining in-frame beta chains. Rows are combined by CDR3 protein, so each entry shows the most common genes and DNA. For this entry, the V and J calls and clone size follow TCRdb and not the study's own pipeline. Present in this sample are 200,000 to 250,000 distinct CDR3 sequences, about 16% of which were seen just once. Approximately 46% of the sample rests with the top ten.

The sequenced sample consisted of blood, either unsorted or a sorted T cell fraction (not recorded which). The rearrangement joined TRBV7-9 to TRBJ2-3; TRBD2 could be the D gene, as 6 bases match. The receptor was derived from a male donor with ankylosing spondylitis. The nucleotide sequence reads TGTGCCAGCAGCCAGGACTACCTTACAGATACGCAGTATTTT. This gives the protein CASSQDYLTDTQYF.